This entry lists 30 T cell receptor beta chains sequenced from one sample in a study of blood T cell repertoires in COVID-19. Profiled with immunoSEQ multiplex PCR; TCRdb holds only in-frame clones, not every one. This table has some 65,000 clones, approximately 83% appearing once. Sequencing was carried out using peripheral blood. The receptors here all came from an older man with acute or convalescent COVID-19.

The CDR3 DNA is TGTGCCAGTACCCACGGGGGGAACTATGGCTACACCTTC. It specifies CASTHGGNYGYTF. V usage is TRBV19 and J usage is TRBJ1-2; D is perhaps TRBD1 (5 bases). The V and J ends lost 7 bases and 2 bases respectively, with 11 bases between them. Germline assignment: CDR1 LNHDA and CDR2 SQIVND (reference sequence). The CDR3 has 13 residues.

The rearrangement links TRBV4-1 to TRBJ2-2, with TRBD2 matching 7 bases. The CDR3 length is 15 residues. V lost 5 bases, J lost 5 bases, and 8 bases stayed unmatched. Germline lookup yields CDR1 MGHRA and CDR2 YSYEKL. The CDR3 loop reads CASSFREAGTGELFF. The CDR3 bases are TGCGCCAGCAGCTTTCGGGAGGCCGGGACCGGGGAGCTGTTTTTT.

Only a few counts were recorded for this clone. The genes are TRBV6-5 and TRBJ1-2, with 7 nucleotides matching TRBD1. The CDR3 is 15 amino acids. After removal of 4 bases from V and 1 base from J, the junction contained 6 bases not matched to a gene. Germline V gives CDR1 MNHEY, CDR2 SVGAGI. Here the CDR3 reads CASSWGNRGNYGYTF. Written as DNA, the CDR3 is TGTGCCAGCAGTTGGGGGAACAGGGGTAACTATGGCTACACCTTC.

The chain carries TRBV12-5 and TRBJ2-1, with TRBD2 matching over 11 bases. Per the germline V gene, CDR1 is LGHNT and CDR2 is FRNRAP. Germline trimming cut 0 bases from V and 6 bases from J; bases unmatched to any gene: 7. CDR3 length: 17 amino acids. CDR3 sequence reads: CASGLVYLAGGGNEQFF. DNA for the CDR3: TGTGCTAGTGGTTTGGTATATCTAGCGGGAGGAGGCAATGAGCAGTTCTTC.

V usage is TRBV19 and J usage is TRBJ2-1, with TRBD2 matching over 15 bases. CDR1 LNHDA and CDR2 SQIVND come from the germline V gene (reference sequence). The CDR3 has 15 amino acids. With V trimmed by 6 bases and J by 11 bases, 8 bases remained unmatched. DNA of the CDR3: TGTGCCAGTAGGCCAGGGACTAGCGGGAGGACCCAGCAGTTCTTC. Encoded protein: CASRPGTSGRTQQFF.

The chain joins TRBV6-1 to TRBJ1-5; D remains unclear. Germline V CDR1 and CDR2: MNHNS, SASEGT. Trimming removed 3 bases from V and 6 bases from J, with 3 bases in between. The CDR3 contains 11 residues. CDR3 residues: CASSDSQPQHF. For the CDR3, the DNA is TGTGCCAGCAGTGACAGTCAGCCCCAGCATTTT.

CDR3 in amino acids: CASRDRGGNTIYF. CDR3 nucleotides: TGTGCCAGCAGGGACAGGGGTGGAAACACCATATATTTT. This chain connects TRBV21-1 to TRBJ1-3; the table's D call TRBD1 went unverified against the DNA. TRBV21-1 is a known pseudogene. This CDR3 region has 13 residues.

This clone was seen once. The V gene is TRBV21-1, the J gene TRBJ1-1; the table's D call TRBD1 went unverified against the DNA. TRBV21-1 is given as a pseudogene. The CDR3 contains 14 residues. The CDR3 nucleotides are TGTGCCAGCAGCGATCACGGACAGAACACTGAAGCTTTCTTT. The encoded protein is CASSDHGQNTEAFF.

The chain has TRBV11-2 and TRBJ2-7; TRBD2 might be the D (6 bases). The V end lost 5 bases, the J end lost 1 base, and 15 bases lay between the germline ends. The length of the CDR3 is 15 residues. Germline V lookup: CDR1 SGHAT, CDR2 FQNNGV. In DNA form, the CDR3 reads TGTGCCAGCAGCCCCGGGGGTTTCGGGTCCTACGAGCAGTACTTC. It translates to CASSPGGFGSYEQYF.

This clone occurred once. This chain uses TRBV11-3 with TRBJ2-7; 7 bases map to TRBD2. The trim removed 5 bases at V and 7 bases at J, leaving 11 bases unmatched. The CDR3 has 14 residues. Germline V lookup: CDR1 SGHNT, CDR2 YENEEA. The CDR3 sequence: CASSPRRRGGEQYF. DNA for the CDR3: TGTGCCAGCAGCCCCCGGCGGCGGGGAGGGGAGCAGTACTTC.

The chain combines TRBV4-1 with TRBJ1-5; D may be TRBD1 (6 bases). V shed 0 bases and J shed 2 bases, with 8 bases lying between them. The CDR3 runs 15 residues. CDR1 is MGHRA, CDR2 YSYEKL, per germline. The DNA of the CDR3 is TGCGCCAGCAGCCAAGAGCCAGGGGGCAATCAGCCCCAGCATTTT. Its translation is CASSQEPGGNQPQHF.

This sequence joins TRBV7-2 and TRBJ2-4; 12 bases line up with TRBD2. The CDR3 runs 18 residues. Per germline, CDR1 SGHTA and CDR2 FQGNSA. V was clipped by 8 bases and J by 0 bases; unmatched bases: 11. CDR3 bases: TGTGCCAGCGTACCTCGACTAGCGGGAGACCAAGCCAAAAACATTCAGTACTTC. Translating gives CASVPRLAGDQAKNIQYF.

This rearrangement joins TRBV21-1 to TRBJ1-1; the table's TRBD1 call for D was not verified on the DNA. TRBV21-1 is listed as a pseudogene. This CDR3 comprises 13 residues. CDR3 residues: CASSKRGDTEAFF. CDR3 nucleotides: TGTGCCAGCAGCAAAAGGGGTGACACTGAAGCTTTCTTT.

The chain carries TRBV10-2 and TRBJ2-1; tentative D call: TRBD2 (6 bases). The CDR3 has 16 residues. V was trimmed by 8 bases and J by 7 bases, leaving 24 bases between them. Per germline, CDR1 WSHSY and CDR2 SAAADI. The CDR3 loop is CASRLTASASGNEQFF. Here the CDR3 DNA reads TGCGCCAGCCGGCTCACAGCTAGCGCATCAGGGAATGAGCAGTTCTTC.

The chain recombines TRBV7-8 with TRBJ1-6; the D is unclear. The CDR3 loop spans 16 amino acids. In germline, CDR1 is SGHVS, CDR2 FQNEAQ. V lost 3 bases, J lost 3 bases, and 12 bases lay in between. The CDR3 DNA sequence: TGTGCCAGCAGCTTGGCGGGGAACTTCTATAATTCACCCCTCCACTTT. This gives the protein CASSLAGNFYNSPLHF. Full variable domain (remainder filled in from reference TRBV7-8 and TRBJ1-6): GAGVSQSPRYKVAKRGQDVALRCDPISGHVSLFWYQQALGQGPEFLTYFQNEAQLDKSGLPSDRFFAERPEGSVSTLKIQRTQQEDSAVYLCASSLAGNFYNSPLHFGNGTRLTVT.

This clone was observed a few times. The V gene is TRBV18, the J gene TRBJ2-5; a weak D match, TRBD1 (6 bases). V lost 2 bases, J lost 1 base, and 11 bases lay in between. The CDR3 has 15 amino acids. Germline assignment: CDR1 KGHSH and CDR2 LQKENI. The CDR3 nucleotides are TGTGCCAGCTCACCAGAGACAGGAGGCCAAGAGACCCAGTACTTC. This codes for CASSPETGGQETQYF.

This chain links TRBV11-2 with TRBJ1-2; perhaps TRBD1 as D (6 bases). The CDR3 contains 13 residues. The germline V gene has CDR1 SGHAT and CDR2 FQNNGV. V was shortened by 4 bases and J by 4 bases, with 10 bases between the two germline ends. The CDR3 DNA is TGTGCCAGCAGCTCAGACAGGCGCTATGGCTACACCTTC. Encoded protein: CASSSDRRYGYTF.

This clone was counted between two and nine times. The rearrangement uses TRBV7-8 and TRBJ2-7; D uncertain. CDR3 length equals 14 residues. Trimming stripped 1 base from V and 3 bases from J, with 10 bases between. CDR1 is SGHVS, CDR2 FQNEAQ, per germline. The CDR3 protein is CASSLERASYEQYF. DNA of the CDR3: TGTGCCAGCAGCTTAGAAAGAGCGAGCTACGAGCAGTACTTC.

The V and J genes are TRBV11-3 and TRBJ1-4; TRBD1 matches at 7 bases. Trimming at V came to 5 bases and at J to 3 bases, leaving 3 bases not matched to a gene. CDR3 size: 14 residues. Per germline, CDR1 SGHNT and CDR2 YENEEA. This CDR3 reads CASSQTGSNEKLFF. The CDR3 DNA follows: TGTGCCAGCAGCCAGACAGGGTCTAATGAAAAACTGTTTTTT.

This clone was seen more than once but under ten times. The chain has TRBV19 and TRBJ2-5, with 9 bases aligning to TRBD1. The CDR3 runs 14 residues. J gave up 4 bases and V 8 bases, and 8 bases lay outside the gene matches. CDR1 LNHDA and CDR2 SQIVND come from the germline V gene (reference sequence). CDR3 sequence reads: CASGSGTGRETQYF. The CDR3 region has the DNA TGTGCCAGTGGTTCCGGGACAGGGCGAGAGACCCAGTACTTC.

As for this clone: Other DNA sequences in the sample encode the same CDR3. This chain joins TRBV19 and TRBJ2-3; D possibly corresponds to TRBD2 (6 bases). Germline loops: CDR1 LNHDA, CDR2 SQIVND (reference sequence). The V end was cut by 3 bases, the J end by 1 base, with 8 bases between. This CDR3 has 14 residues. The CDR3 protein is CASSISGGTDTQYF. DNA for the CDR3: TGTGCCAGTAGTATTTCGGGGGGCACAGATACGCAGTATTTT.

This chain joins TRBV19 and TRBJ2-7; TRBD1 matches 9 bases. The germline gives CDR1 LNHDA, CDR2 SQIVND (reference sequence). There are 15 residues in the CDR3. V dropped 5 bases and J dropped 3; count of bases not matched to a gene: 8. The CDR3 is CASSPGGQGRYEQYF. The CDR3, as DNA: TGTGCCAGTAGTCCAGGGGGACAGGGACGCTACGAGCAGTACTTC.

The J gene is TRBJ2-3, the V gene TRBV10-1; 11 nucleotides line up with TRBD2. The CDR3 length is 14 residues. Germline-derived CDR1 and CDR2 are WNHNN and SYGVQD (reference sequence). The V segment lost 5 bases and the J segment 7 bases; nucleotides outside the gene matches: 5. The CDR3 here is CASSTSGRSNTQYF. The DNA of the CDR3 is TGCGCCAGCAGTACTAGCGGGAGATCCAATACGCAGTATTTT.

CDR3 DNA sequence: TGTGCCAGCAGCTTCGGGGGGTCCACTGAAGCTTTCTTT. This translates into CASSFGGSTEAFF. The gene calls are TRBV7-2 and TRBJ1-1, with D perhaps TRBD1 (5 bases). Trimming took off 3 bases at V and 4 bases at J, with 9 bases between the two ends. From germline, CDR1 is SGHTA and CDR2 FQGNSA. The CDR3 spans 13 residues.

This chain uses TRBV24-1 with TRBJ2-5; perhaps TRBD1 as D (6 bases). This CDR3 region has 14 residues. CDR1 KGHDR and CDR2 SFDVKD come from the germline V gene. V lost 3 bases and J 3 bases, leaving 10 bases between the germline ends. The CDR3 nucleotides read TGTGCCACCAGTGATCCCACAGGGAAAGAGACCCAGTACTTC. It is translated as CATSDPTGKETQYF.

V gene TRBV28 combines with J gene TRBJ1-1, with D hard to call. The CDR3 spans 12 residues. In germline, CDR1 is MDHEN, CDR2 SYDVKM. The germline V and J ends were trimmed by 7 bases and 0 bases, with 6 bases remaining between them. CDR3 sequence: CASNPVNTEAFF. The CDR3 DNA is TGTGCCAGCAACCCAGTGAACACTGAAGCTTTCTTT.

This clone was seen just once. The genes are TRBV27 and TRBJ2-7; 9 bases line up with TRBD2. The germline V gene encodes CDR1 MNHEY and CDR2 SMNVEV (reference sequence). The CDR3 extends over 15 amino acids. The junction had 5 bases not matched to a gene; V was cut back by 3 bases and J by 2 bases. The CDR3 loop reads CASSFLSGSPYEQYF. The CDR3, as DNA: TGTGCCAGCAGTTTCCTTAGCGGGAGCCCCTACGAGCAGTACTTC.

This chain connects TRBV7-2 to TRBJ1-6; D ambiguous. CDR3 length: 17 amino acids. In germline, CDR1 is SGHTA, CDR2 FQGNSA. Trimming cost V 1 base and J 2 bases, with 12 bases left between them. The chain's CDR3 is CASSLVVGEAYNSPLHF. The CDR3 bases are TGTGCCAGCAGCTTAGTAGTCGGGGAGGCCTATAATTCACCCCTCCACTTT.

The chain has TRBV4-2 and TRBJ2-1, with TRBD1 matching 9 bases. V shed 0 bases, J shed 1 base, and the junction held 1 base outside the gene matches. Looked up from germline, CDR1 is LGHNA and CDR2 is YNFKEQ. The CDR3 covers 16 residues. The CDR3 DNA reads TGTGCCAGCAGCCAAGATGACAGGGGGTCCTACAATGAGCAGTTCTTC. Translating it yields CASSQDDRGSYNEQFF.

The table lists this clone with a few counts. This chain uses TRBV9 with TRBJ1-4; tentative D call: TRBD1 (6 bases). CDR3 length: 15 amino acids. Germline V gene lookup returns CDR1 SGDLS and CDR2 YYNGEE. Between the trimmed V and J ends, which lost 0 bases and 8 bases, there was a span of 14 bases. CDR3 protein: CASSVDGGQEEKLFF. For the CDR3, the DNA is TGTGCCAGCAGCGTAGACGGGGGGCAGGAGGAAAAACTGTTTTTT.